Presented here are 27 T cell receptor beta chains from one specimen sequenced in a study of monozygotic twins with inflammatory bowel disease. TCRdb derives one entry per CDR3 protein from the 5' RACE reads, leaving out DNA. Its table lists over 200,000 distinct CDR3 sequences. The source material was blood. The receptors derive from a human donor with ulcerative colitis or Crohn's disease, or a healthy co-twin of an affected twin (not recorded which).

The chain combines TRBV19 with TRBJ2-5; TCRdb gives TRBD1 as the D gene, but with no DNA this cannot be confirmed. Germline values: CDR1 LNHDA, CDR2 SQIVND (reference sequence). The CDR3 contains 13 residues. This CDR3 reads CATRGDREETQYF.

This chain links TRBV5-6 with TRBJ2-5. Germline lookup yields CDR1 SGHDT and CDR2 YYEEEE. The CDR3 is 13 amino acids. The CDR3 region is CASSLWVSETQYF.

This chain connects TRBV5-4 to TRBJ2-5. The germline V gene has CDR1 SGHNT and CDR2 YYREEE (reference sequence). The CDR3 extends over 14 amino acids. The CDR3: CASSLSLNQETQYF.

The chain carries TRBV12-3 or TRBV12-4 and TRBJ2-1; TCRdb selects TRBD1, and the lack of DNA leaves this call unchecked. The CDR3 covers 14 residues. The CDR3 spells CASRGGGEYNEQFF.

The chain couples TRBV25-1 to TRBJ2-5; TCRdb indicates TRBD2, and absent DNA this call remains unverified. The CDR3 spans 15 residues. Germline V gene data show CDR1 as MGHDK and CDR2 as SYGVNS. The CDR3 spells CASSEFGGFGETQYF.

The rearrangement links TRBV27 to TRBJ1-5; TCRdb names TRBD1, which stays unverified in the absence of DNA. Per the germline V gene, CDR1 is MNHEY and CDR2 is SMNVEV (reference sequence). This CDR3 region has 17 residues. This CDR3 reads CASSFRQAPGGNQPQHF.

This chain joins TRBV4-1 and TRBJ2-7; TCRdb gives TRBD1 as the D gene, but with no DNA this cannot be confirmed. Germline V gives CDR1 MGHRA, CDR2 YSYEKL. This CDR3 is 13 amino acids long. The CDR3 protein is CASSRTGDYEQYF.

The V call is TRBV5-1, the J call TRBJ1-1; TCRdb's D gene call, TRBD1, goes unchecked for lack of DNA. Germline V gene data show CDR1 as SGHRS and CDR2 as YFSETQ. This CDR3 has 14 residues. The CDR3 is CASSSGQGNTEAFF.

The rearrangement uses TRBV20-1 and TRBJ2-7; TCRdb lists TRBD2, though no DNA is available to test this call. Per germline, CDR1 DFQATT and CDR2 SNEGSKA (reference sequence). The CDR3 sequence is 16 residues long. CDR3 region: CSARVLSGWSSYEQYF.

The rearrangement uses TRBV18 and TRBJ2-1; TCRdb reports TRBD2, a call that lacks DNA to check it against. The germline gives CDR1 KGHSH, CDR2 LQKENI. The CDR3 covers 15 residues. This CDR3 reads CASSPIMGVSGEQFF.

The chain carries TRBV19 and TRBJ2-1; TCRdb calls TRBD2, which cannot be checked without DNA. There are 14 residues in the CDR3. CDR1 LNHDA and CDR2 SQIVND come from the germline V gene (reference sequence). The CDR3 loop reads CASSLLRDQRPQFF.

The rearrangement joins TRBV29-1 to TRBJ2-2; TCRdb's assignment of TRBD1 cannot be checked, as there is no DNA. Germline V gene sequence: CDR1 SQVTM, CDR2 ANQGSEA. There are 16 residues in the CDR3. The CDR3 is CSVEGRGGANTGELFF.

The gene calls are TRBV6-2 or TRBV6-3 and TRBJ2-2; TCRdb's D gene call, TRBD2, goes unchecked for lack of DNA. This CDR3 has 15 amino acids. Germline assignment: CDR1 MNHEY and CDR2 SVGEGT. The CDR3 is CASSLSGGWTGELFF.

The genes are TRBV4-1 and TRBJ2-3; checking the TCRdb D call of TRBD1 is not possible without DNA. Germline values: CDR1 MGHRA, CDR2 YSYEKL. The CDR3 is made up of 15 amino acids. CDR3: CASSQGDRRGDTQYF.

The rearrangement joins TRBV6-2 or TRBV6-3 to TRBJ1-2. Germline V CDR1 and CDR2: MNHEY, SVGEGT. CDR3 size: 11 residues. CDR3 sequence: CASSWSYGYTF.

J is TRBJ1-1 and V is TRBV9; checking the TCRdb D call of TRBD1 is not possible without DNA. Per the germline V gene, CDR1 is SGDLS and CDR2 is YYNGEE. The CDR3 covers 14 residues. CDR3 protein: CASSVDRGGAEAFF.

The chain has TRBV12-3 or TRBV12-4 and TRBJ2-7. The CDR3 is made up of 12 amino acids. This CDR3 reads CASSLAENEQYF.

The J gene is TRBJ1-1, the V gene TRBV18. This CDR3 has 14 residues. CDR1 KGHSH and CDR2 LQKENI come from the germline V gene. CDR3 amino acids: CASSPEGGGTEAFF.

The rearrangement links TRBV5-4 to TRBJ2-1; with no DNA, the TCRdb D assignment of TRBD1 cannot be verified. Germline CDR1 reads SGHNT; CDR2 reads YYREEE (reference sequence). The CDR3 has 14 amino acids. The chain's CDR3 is CASSLTLGRNEQFF.

CDR3 protein: CASGLLTAASNQPQHF. V usage is TRBV12-5 and J usage is TRBJ1-5. This CDR3 spans 16 amino acids. Germline-derived CDR1 and CDR2 are LGHNT and FRNRAP.

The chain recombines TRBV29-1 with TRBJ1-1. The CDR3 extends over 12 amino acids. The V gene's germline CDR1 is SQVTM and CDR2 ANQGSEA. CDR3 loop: CSVGSANTEAFF.

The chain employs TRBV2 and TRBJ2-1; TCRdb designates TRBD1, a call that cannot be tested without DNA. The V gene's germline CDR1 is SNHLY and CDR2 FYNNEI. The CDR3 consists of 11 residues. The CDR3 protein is CASQGRDEQFF.

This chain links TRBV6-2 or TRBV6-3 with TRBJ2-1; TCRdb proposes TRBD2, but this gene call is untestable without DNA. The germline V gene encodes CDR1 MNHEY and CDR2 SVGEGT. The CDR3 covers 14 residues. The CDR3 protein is CASSHGLLGNEQFF.

The CDR3 spells CASSPSPLLASTDTQYF. The chain uses TRBV9 and TRBJ2-3; TCRdb outputs TRBD2, but without DNA this stays unchecked. This CDR3 is built from 17 residues. The germline V gene has CDR1 SGDLS and CDR2 YYNGEE.

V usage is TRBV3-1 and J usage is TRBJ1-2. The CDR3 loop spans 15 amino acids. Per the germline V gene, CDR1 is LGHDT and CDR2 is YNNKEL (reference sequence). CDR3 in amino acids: CASTPISGIDFGYTF.

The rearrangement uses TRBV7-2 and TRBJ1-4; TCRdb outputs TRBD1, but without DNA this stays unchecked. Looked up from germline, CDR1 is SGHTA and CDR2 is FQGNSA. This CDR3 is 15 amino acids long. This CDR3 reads CASSLGPARSGELFF.

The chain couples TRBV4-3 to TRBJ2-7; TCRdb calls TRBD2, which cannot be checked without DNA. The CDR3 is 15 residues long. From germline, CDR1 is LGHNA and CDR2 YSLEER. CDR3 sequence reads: CASSQAYSGSYEQYF.